This T cell receptor (beta chain) was sequenced for a study of T cell responses to AZD1222 COVID-19 vaccine. Study-level points and caveats: Two AZD1222 doses significantly raised spike-specific TCR breadth and depth over controls. Donors in the cohort were predominantly white British and more often female, and clonal diversity was possibly underestimated. Seropositivity was recorded at baseline in only a handful of AZD1222 recipients.

As for this clone: Its antigen is unknown.

Data came from immunoSEQ multiplex PCR; TCRdb stores just in-frame clones and leaves some out. The sample contains 100,000 to 150,000 clones, around 84% of which appear only once. The material sequenced was peripheral blood, taken on day 0 of AZD1222 vaccination. The TCR sequence derives from an adult in good health.

This CDR3 is CASSSEFRSSYEQYF. As DNA, the CDR3 is TGTGCCAGCAGTTCTGAGTTCAGGAGCTCCTACGAGCAGTACTTC. The rearrangement joins TRBV6-5 to TRBJ2-7; D gene ambiguous. The CDR3 loop spans 15 amino acids. The germline V and J ends were trimmed by 4 bases and 0 bases, with 13 bases remaining between them. Germline CDR1 reads MNHEY; CDR2 reads SVGAGI.